These 23 T cell receptor beta chains were sequenced from one sample in a study of blood T cell repertoires in COVID-19 (dated by TCRdb to about 2020). Receptor amplification or capture employed the immunoSEQ multiplex PCR assay. In TCRdb, the immuneACCESS table is reduced to in-frame sequences with V and J assigned. These tables do not hold every clone; where another copy was compared, an unresolved V gene accounts for under half, and the others remain unexplained. The sample table holds roughly 430,000 clones, of which 88% were seen once. The biggest ten clones account for roughly 2% of the sample. Input material: PBMCs or T cells enriched from blood (not recorded which). These receptor sequences come from a woman in her thirties or forties with acute COVID-19.

The gene calls are TRBV9 and TRBJ1-1; weak D call: TRBD1 (6 bases). The V end lost 3 bases, the J end lost 4 bases, and 16 bases lay between the germline ends. There are 15 residues in the CDR3. Germline V gene data show CDR1 as SGDLS and CDR2 as YYNGEE. This CDR3 is CASSAAGVGSTEAFF. The DNA for the CDR3 is TGTGCCAGCAGCGCCGCAGGGGTGGGGAGCACTGAAGCTTTCTTT.

This sequence joins TRBV15 and TRBJ2-3; D is perhaps TRBD2 (5 bases). The germline V and J ends were trimmed by 3 bases and 6 bases, with 19 bases remaining between them. Germline V gene sequence: CDR1 LNHNV, CDR2 YYDKDF (reference sequence). The CDR3 covers 16 residues. In nucleotides, the CDR3 is TGTGCCACCAGCAGGAGGCGGCGGGCCCCCACCGATACGCAGTATTTT. Residues: CATSRRRRAPTDTQYF.

This chain joins TRBV5-8 and TRBJ1-2, with D possibly being TRBD1 (5 bases). The CDR3 spans 12 residues. Germline CDR1 reads SGHTS; CDR2 reads YDEGEE. The V gene lost 2 bases and the J gene lost 8 bases, with 10 bases spanning the gap. CDR3 protein: CASSLQVGGYTF. The CDR3 DNA sequence: TGTGCCAGCAGCTTACAGGTTGGGGGCTACACCTTC.

This chain connects TRBV12-3 or TRBV12-4 to TRBJ2-7, with no clear D. The CDR3 contains 13 residues. Trimming pared 8 bases from V and 2 bases from J, leaving 13 bases between. CDR3 coding DNA: TGTGCCAGCTCCTCCGCCAGGCCCTACGAGCAGTACTTC. Amino acid sequence: CASSSARPYEQYF.

This sequence joins TRBV9 and TRBJ2-7; 8 bases are shared with TRBD1. Trimming removed 5 bases from V and 2 bases from J; junction bases left unmatched: 9. From germline, CDR1 is SGDLS and CDR2 YYNGEE. CDR3 length equals 15 residues. The CDR3 here is CASSGSGTGPYEQYF. The DNA for the CDR3 is TGTGCCAGCAGTGGTTCCGGGACAGGACCCTACGAGCAGTACTTC.

The rearrangement joins TRBV30 to TRBJ1-1; perhaps TRBD1 as D (5 bases). CDR3 length: 13 residues. Germline assignment: CDR1 GTSNPN and CDR2 SVGIG (reference sequence). Trimming removed 3 bases at V and 5 bases at J, with 13 bases between. CDR3 sequence reads: CAWRGVSWTEAFF. The CDR3 nucleotides are TGTGCCTGGAGAGGGGTTTCGTGGACTGAAGCTTTCTTT.

V is TRBV5-4 and J is TRBJ2-7, with a possible D match to TRBD1 (5 bases). CDR1 is SGHNT, CDR2 YYREEE, per germline (reference sequence). With 7 bases removed from V and 7 bases from J, the gap between germline ends came to 24 bases. The CDR3 covers 15 residues. CDR3 loop: CASQPEAGRLGEQYF. In nucleotides, the CDR3 is TGTGCCAGCCAACCCGAGGCAGGGCGTCTGGGGGAGCAGTACTTC.

The gene calls are TRBV5-1 and TRBJ1-5; D perhaps matches TRBD1 (6 bases). V dropped 0 bases and J dropped 0 bases, with 7 bases sitting between them. CDR3 length: 15 amino acids. The germline V gene encodes CDR1 SGHRS and CDR2 YFSETQ. CDR3 nucleotide sequence: TGCGCCAGCAGCTTGGAGGGGGATAGCAATCAGCCCCAGCATTTT. Its translation is CASSLEGDSNQPQHF. Complete variable domain (other parts from reference TRBV5-1 and TRBJ1-5): KAGVTQTPRYLIKTRGQQVTLSCSPISGHRSVSWYQQTPGQGLQFLFEYFSETQRNKGNFPGRFSGRQFSNSRSEMNVSTLELGDSALYLCASSLEGDSNQPQHFGDGTRLSIL.

The genes are TRBV4-1 and TRBJ1-2; 9 positions agree with TRBD1. Germline lookup yields CDR1 MGHRA and CDR2 YSYEKL. The CDR3 covers 18 residues. V was clipped by 1 base and J by 3 bases; unmatched bases: 12. CDR3 sequence: CASSQGFGQGRKDYGYTF. The CDR3, as DNA: TGCGCCAGCAGCCAAGGGTTCGGACAGGGGCGAAAGGACTATGGCTACACCTTC.

The J gene is TRBJ1-2, the V gene TRBV7-6; perhaps TRBD1 as D (5 bases). Looked up from germline, CDR1 is SGHVS and CDR2 is FNYEAQ. CDR3 length: 15 amino acids. Trimming stripped 0 bases from V and 6 bases from J, with 14 bases between. The CDR3 sequence is CASSLAPAGWDGYTF. DNA of the CDR3: TGTGCCAGCAGCTTAGCGCCGGCAGGGTGGGATGGCTACACCTTC.

The chain links TRBV7-9 to TRBJ2-4; TRBD1 might be the D (6 bases). The CDR3 contains 15 residues. With 5 bases removed from V and 2 bases from J, the gap between germline ends came to 13 bases. CDR1 is SEHNR and CDR2 is FQNEAQ in the germline V gene (reference sequence). CDR3: CASSIVRGPKNIQYF. CDR3 nucleotide sequence: TGTGCCAGCAGCATAGTCAGGGGCCCCAAAAACATTCAGTACTTC.

J is TRBJ1-6 and V is TRBV5-1; TRBD1 matches at 8 bases. The ends lost 2 bases at V and 8 bases at J; junction bases unmatched: 6. CDR3 length: 15 amino acids. Germline V lookup: CDR1 SGHRS, CDR2 YFSETQ. The CDR3 loop is CASSLGQGEHSPLHF. CDR3 bases: TGCGCCAGCAGCTTAGGACAGGGCGAACATTCACCCCTCCACTTT.

The chain has TRBV7-9 and TRBJ2-1; 10 bases are a match to TRBD2. The CDR3 is 15 amino acids. Germline trimming cut 5 bases from V and 8 bases from J; bases unmatched to any gene: 9. CDR1 and CDR2 from the germline V gene are SEHNR and FQNEAQ (reference sequence). Here the CDR3 DNA reads TGTGCCAGCAGCCCTCAGCGGGGGGGGCTTTATGAGCAGTTCTTC. This codes for CASSPQRGGLYEQFF.

V and J are TRBV7-8 and TRBJ2-6, with unresolved D. Germline V lookup: CDR1 SGHVS, CDR2 FQNEAQ. V was pared by 4 bases and J by 0 bases, with 7 bases between. The CDR3 contains 15 residues. The CDR3 sequence: CASSSSVSGANVLTF. The CDR3 DNA is TGTGCCAGCAGCTCGAGTGTCTCTGGGGCCAACGTCCTGACTTTC. Based on the CDR3 plus reference TRBV7-8 and TRBJ2-6, the full variable domain is GAGVSQSPRYKVAKRGQDVALRCDPISGHVSLFWYQQALGQGPEFLTYFQNEAQLDKSGLPSDRFFAERPEGSVSTLKIQRTQQEDSAVYLCASSSSVSGANVLTFGAGSRLTVL.

This clone was seen only once. The rearrangement joins TRBV6-5 to TRBJ1-2, with 7 bases aligning to TRBD1. The CDR3 extends over 14 amino acids. Unmatched junction bases numbered 6, after V lost 3 bases and J lost 5 bases. Germline V gene lookup returns CDR1 MNHEY and CDR2 SVGAGI. CDR3 in DNA: TGTGCCAGCAGTTATACAGGGGAGACATATGGCTACACCTTC. It yields the protein CASSYTGETYGYTF.

The CDR3 region has the DNA TGTGCCAGCAGTTTCCTAGGGACAGCTAATCAGCCCCAGCATTTT. Its protein is CASSFLGTANQPQHF. The V and J genes are TRBV6-5 and TRBJ1-5, with 7 bases lining up with TRBD1. There are 15 residues in the CDR3. Per germline, CDR1 MNHEY and CDR2 SVGAGI. J was trimmed by 4 bases and V by 4 bases; bases with no gene match: 7.

The chain joins TRBV5-6 to TRBJ1-2; D is possibly TRBD1 (5 bases). In germline, CDR1 is SGHDT, CDR2 YYEEEE. Trimming took off 4 bases at V and 6 bases at J, with 10 bases between the two ends. The CDR3 length is 12 residues. DNA for the CDR3: TGTGCCAGCAGCCGGGGAGGGGATGGCTACACCTTC. This translates into CASSRGGDGYTF.

To note about this clone: The sample carries other DNA sequences with the same CDR3. This rearrangement joins TRBV5-1 to TRBJ2-1; no clear D gene. The CDR3 covers 15 residues. The ends were cut back, 0 bases at V and 0 bases at J, with 7 bases in the middle. The germline V gene encodes CDR1 SGHRS and CDR2 YFSETQ. The CDR3 DNA sequence: TGCGCCAGCAGCTTGGACGGTAGCTCCTACAATGAGCAGTTCTTC. The encoded protein is CASSLDGSSYNEQFF. Supplemented by reference TRBV5-1 and TRBJ2-1, the full variable domain reads KAGVTQTPRYLIKTRGQQVTLSCSPISGHRSVSWYQQTPGQGLQFLFEYFSETQRNKGNFPGRFSGRQFSNSRSEMNVSTLELGDSALYLCASSLDGSSYNEQFFGPGTRLTVL.

The genes are TRBV4-1 and TRBJ2-5; TRBD1 matches 7 bases. This CDR3 is 14 amino acids long. J was trimmed by 1 base and V by 4 bases; bases with no gene match: 3. Germline CDR1 MGHRA, CDR2 YSYEKL. CDR3 bases: TGCGCCAGCAGCCTCGGGACAGCCCAAGAGACCCAGTACTTC. Residues: CASSLGTAQETQYF.

V is TRBV5-5 and J is TRBJ2-4; 8 nucleotides line up with TRBD1. V trimming: 7 bases; J trimming: 9 bases; junction bases outside the gene matches: 6. CDR3 length: 12 amino acids. Germline CDR1 is SGHKS and CDR2 is YYEKEE (reference sequence). The CDR3 nucleotides read TGTGCCAGCGCGGACAGGGTCGGCATTCAGTACTTC. It yields the protein CASADRVGIQYF.

V is TRBV30 and J is TRBJ1-1, with 7 bases matching TRBD1. Germline assignment: CDR1 GTSNPN and CDR2 SVGIG (reference sequence). Trimming removed 0 bases from V and 6 bases from J; junction bases left unmatched: 7. This CDR3 region has 14 residues. CDR3 amino acids: CAWSVLDRAAEAFF. The CDR3 DNA is TGTGCCTGGAGTGTACTTGACAGGGCCGCTGAAGCTTTCTTT.

The chain links TRBV5-1 to TRBJ1-5; no clear D. Germline loops: CDR1 SGHRS, CDR2 YFSETQ. V was shortened by 0 bases and J by 6 bases, with 13 bases between the two germline ends. CDR3 length: 15 amino acids. The CDR3 sequence is CASSLGGGYSQPQHF. CDR3 DNA sequence: TGCGCCAGCAGCTTGGGCGGCGGATATAGTCAGCCCCAGCATTTT.

The chain has TRBV5-1 and TRBJ1-1; TRBD1 might be the D (6 bases). The germline gives CDR1 SGHRS, CDR2 YFSETQ. The V gene lost 4 bases and the J gene lost 2 bases, with 15 bases spanning the gap. This CDR3 is 15 amino acids long. The CDR3 DNA is TGCGCCAGCAGCCGGGGGGAGGACAGCAACACTGAAGCTTTCTTT. Translated, it gives CASSRGEDSNTEAFF. Combining the CDR3 with reference TRBV5-1 and TRBJ1-1 gives the whole variable domain KAGVTQTPRYLIKTRGQQVTLSCSPISGHRSVSWYQQTPGQGLQFLFEYFSETQRNKGNFPGRFSGRQFSNSRSEMNVSTLELGDSALYLCASSRGEDSNTEAFFGQGTRLTVV.